The present T cell receptor beta chain was sequenced within a study of blood T cell repertoires in COVID-19. Study details: T cells, B-cell-depleted T cells, or PBMCs provided the cDNA or gDNA that served as material.

This table comes from immunoSEQ multiplex PCR, and its TCRdb copy is limited to in-frame clones, with some not included. The table includes roughly 500,000 clones, 80% to 90% detected once. On this clone: Additional DNA sequences in this sample encode the identical CDR3.

This clonotype was sampled from a human donor in a cohort sampled during active COVID-19. Sequencing used peripheral blood.

CDR3 in amino acids: CASSLGGDTEAFF. The CDR3 nucleotides are TGTGCCAGCTCACTAGGGGGGGACACTGAAGCTTTCTTT. This chain connects TRBV18 to TRBJ1-1; perhaps TRBD1 as D (6 bases). The CDR3 extends over 13 amino acids. Germline CDR1 KGHSH, CDR2 LQKENI. Trimming took off 4 bases at V and 3 bases at J, with 9 bases between the two ends.